These 23 T cell receptor beta chains were sequenced from one sample in a study of OX40 agonist ivuxolimab in advanced cancers. TCRdb keeps only in-frame clones here, not all; method: immunoSEQ multiplex PCR. The data show tens of thousands of clones, 80% seen once. Material: CD4+ or CD8+ T cells sorted from blood, obtained in a trial of the OX40 agonist ivuxolimab. These receptor sequences come from an adult with an advanced solid tumor such as melanoma, head and neck, liver or kidney cancer.

V and J are TRBV10-3 and TRBJ2-7, with D possibly TRBD2 on 6 matching bases. This CDR3 has 14 amino acids. The germline V and J ends were trimmed by 2 bases and 4 bases, with 12 bases remaining between them. CDR1 ENHRY and CDR2 SYGVKD come from the germline V gene. The DNA for the CDR3 is TGTGCCATCAGTGAGGTCTCAGGAGGGTACGAGCAGTACTTC. As protein: CAISEVSGGYEQYF.

This chain uses TRBV7-6 with TRBJ2-7; D might be TRBD2 (5 bases). Trimming removed 7 bases at V and 6 bases at J, with 16 bases between. Germline assignment: CDR1 SGHVS and CDR2 FNYEAQ. CDR3 length: 13 amino acids. In nucleotides, the CDR3 is TGTGCCAGCACCGCTCAGGCGGGCGGCGAGCAGTACTTC. Translation gives CASTAQAGGEQYF.

This chain joins TRBV5-6 and TRBJ2-7; 8 bases map to TRBD1. The CDR3 spans 14 residues. Trimming removed 3 bases from V and 6 bases from J; junction bases left unmatched: 8. CDR1 and CDR2 (germline): SGHDT, YYEEEE. The CDR3 DNA is TGTGCCAGCAGCTCGGTTCAGGGGGCGATCGAGCAGTACTTC. It encodes CASSSVQGAIEQYF.

About this clone: The limits of the CDR3 on the DNA are not certain, so only TCRdb's listed CDR3 is given. The gene calls are TRBV9 and TRBJ2-1; TRBD1, as called in the table, went unchecked against the DNA. CDR1 SGDLS and CDR2 YYNGEE come from the germline V gene. Including both end residues, the CDR3 is 11 amino acids long. The CDR3: CASSVAQGALF.

This clone came up a few times. The chain is built from TRBV30 and TRBJ1-5; TRBD1 agrees at 7 bases. The germline CDR1 and CDR2 sequences are GTSNPN and SVGIG (reference sequence). The CDR3 is 13 amino acids. V was clipped by 4 bases and J by 5 bases; unmatched bases: 5. This chain's CDR3 is CAWTGQLDQPQHF. CDR3 nucleotides: TGTGCCTGGACGGGACAGTTGGATCAGCCCCAGCATTTT.

The chain carries TRBV7-8 and TRBJ2-1; D possibly corresponds to TRBD1 (6 bases). The V end lost 5 bases, the J end lost 5 bases, and 10 bases lay between the germline ends. The CDR3 runs 13 residues. Germline CDR1 SGHVS, CDR2 FQNEAQ. The CDR3 sequence: CASSGHRDNEQFF. As DNA, the CDR3 is TGTGCCAGCAGCGGCCACAGGGACAATGAGCAGTTCTTC.

In DNA, the CDR3 is TGTGCCAGCAGCTTGCGCGACACCGGGGAGCTGTTTTTT. It specifies CASSLRDTGELFF. This rearrangement joins TRBV5-4 to TRBJ2-2, with no clear D. Germline V lookup: CDR1 SGHNT, CDR2 YYREEE (reference sequence). V was cut by 1 base and J by 3 bases, with 4 bases left in between. The CDR3 contains 13 residues.

The rearrangement links TRBV15 to TRBJ2-1, with unresolved D. V dropped 0 bases and J dropped 5 bases, with 5 bases sitting between them. The CDR3 runs 13 residues. Germline V gene data show CDR1 as LNHNV and CDR2 as YYDKDF (reference sequence). CDR3 in amino acids: CATSRDPNNEQFF. The CDR3, as DNA: TGTGCCACCAGCAGAGACCCAAACAATGAGCAGTTCTTC.

The V and J genes are TRBV5-4 and TRBJ2-2; D may be TRBD2 (7 bases). This CDR3 is built from 15 residues. Trimming cost V 3 bases and J 5 bases, with 14 bases left between them. Per germline, CDR1 SGHNT and CDR2 YYREEE (reference sequence). The CDR3 DNA reads TGTGCCAGCAGCTGGCCCGGGGGGCTAACCGGGGAGCTGTTTTTT. Translation gives CASSWPGGLTGELFF.

The chain employs TRBV7-9 and TRBJ2-1; D remains ambiguous. From germline, CDR1 is SEHNR and CDR2 FQNEAQ (reference sequence). The CDR3 loop spans 13 amino acids. Between the trimmed V and J ends, which lost 1 base and 4 bases, there was a span of 5 bases. The DNA for the CDR3 is TGTGCCAGCAGCTTAGACGTATACAATGAGCAGTTCTTC. Protein sequence: CASSLDVYNEQFF.

This chain connects TRBV5-1 to TRBJ2-1, with D possibly being TRBD2 (5 bases). The CDR3 loop spans 15 amino acids. Germline CDR1 SGHRS, CDR2 YFSETQ. Trimming cost V 4 bases and J 0 bases, with 11 bases left between them. In DNA form, the CDR3 reads TGCGCCAGCAGCGGCGGGTGGAGCTCCTACAATGAGCAGTTCTTC. Translating gives CASSGGWSSYNEQFF.

V gene TRBV6-1 combines with J gene TRBJ1-1; D is unresolved. The CDR3 is 13 residues long. V shed 2 bases and J shed 6 bases, with 10 bases lying between them. The germline V gene has CDR1 MNHNS and CDR2 SASEGT. The CDR3 DNA sequence: TGTGCCAGCAGTGAACGCAGTTTTGCTGAAGCTTTCTTT. Translated, it gives CASSERSFAEAFF.

The chain carries TRBV7-8 and TRBJ1-1; TRBD1 aligns across 8 bases. V lost 5 bases, J lost 0 bases, and 8 bases stayed unmatched. The CDR3 has 16 amino acids. Germline CDR1 SGHVS, CDR2 FQNEAQ. The CDR3 nucleotides are TGTGCCAGCAGCCCTCGGACAGGGTTGTTGAACACTGAAGCTTTCTTT. Its translation is CASSPRTGLLNTEAFF. The full variable domain, with the rest looked up from reference TRBV7-8 and TRBJ1-1, is GAGVSQSPRYKVAKRGQDVALRCDPISGHVSLFWYQQALGQGPEFLTYFQNEAQLDKSGLPSDRFFAERPEGSVSTLKIQRTQQEDSAVYLCASSPRTGLLNTEAFFGQGTRLTVV.

The chain combines TRBV29-1 with TRBJ2-7; unclear D gene. The CDR3 covers 13 residues. V was trimmed by 5 bases and J by 3 bases, leaving 14 bases between them. Per the germline V gene, CDR1 is SQVTM and CDR2 is ANQGSEA. In DNA, the CDR3 is TGCAGCGTTACTGCTTCACAGTTCTACGAGCAGTACTTC. This encodes CSVTASQFYEQYF.

The rearrangement uses TRBV5-6 and TRBJ2-7, with D maybe TRBD1 (6 bases). Per germline, CDR1 SGHDT and CDR2 YYEEEE. This CDR3 contains 15 residues. Trimming pared 1 base from V and 6 bases from J, leaving 17 bases between. The CDR3 region has the DNA TGTGCCAGCAGCTTGAACTTAGGGGGTTTGGCCGAGCAGTACTTC. Residues: CASSLNLGGLAEQYF.

The chain uses TRBV9 and TRBJ1-2, with a weak D call TRBD1 (6 bases). This CDR3 region has 14 residues. Trimming took off 3 bases at V and 1 base at J, with 10 bases between the two ends. Germline CDR1 reads SGDLS; CDR2 reads YYNGEE. CDR3 sequence (DNA): TGTGCCAGCAGCGCCGGACAGATTAACTATGGCTACACCTTC. As protein: CASSAGQINYGYTF. The entire variable domain, with the rest obtained from reference TRBV9 and TRBJ1-2, is as follows: DSGVTQTPKHLITATGQRVTLRCSPRSGDLSVYWYQQSLDQGLQFLIQYYNGEERAKGNILERFSAQQFPDLHSELNLSSLELGDSALYFCASSAGQINYGYTFGSGTRLTVV.

The CDR3 bases are TGTGCCAGCAGCTTAGGCGGGGGGCAAAACACCGGGGAGCTGTTTTTT. Translated, it gives CASSLGGGQNTGELFF. The chain has TRBV7-2 and TRBJ2-2, with 8 positions matching TRBD2. The CDR3 is 16 amino acids. Unmatched junction bases numbered 3, after V lost 1 base and J lost 2 bases. The germline V gene has CDR1 SGHTA and CDR2 FQGNSA.

V usage is TRBV5-4 and J usage is TRBJ1-1, with unresolved D. V was trimmed by 2 bases and J by 1 base, leaving 6 bases between them. This CDR3 is 13 amino acids long. CDR1 and CDR2 (germline): SGHNT, YYREEE (reference sequence). The CDR3 region is CASSFPANTEAFF. The CDR3 region has the DNA TGTGCCAGCAGCTTTCCGGCGAACACTGAAGCTTTCTTT.

This sequence joins TRBV9 and TRBJ1-5; D remains unclear. Germline CDR1 SGDLS, CDR2 YYNGEE. Trimming stripped 0 bases from V and 4 bases from J, with 14 bases between. The CDR3 contains 16 residues. The CDR3 nucleotides are TGTGCCAGCAGCGTAGGGGCAGGTTTTAAGAATCAGCCCCAGCATTTT. Translated, it gives CASSVGAGFKNQPQHF.

The chain links TRBV30 to TRBJ1-6; TRBD1 matches at 7 bases. J lost 9 bases, V lost 3 bases, and 5 bases had no gene match. Germline V gives CDR1 GTSNPN, CDR2 SVGIG (reference sequence). The CDR3 runs 13 residues. The CDR3 loop reads CAWSRDSSSPLHF. The DNA for the CDR3 is TGTGCCTGGAGCCGGGACAGCAGTTCACCCCTCCACTTT.

The chain combines TRBV5-1 with TRBJ1-3; 8 nucleotides align to TRBD1. V lost 4 bases to trimming and J lost 4 bases; unmatched junction nucleotides: 7. The CDR3 totals 15 residues. The germline V gene has CDR1 SGHRS and CDR2 YFSETQ. The CDR3 sequence: CASSPGQALGNTIYF. DNA for the CDR3: TGCGCCAGCAGCCCGGGACAGGCCCTCGGAAACACCATATATTTT.

This sequence joins TRBV2 and TRBJ2-5; 7 bases are a match to TRBD1. The CDR3 consists of 14 residues. The germline gives CDR1 SNHLY, CDR2 FYNNEI. Losses at the gene ends were 5 bases for V and 2 bases for J; bases not matched to a gene: 5. The CDR3 protein is CASSIDRAQETQYF. The CDR3 nucleotides read TGTGCCAGCAGTATTGACAGGGCACAAGAGACCCAGTACTTC.

In its sample, this clone was seen once. The chain recombines TRBV7-9 with TRBJ2-5, with D possibly being TRBD1 or TRBD2 (5 bases each). Deletions cut 2 bases from V and 5 bases from J, with 27 bases between. CDR1 is SEHNR and CDR2 is FQNEAQ in the germline V gene (reference sequence). The CDR3 spans 19 residues. The CDR3 reads CASSLPSRGWGIVGETQYF. The DNA for the CDR3 is TGTGCCAGCAGCTTACCGTCTCGGGGCTGGGGAATAGTTGGGGAGACCCAGTACTTC.